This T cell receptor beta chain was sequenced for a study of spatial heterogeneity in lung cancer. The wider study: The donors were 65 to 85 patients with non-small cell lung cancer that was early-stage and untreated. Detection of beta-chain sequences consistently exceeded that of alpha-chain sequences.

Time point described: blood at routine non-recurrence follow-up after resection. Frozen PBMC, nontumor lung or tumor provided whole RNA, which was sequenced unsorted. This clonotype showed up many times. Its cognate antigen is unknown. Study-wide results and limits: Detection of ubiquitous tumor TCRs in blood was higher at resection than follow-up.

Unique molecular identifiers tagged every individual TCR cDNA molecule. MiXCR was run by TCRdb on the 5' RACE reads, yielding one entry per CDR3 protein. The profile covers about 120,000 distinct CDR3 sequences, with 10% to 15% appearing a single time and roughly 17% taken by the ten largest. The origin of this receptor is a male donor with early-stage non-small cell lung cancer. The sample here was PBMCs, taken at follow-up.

As DNA, the CDR3 is TGCGCCAGCAGTCATACAGGGTCCCCCTACGAGCAGTACTTC. Residues: CASSHTGSPYEQYF. The chain recombines TRBV23-1 with TRBJ2-7; weak D call: TRBD1 (6 bases). TRBV23-1 is identified as an open reading frame with a role that is uncertain. The CDR3 contains 14 residues. The V end was cut by 3 bases, the J end by 2 bases, with 11 bases between.